These T cell receptor beta chains were read from a single sample in a study of blood T cell repertoires in COVID-19. The table came from immunoSEQ multiplex PCR; TCRdb's copy has only in-frame clones and leaves some out. The table lists about 360,000 clones, 86% of them singletons. Sequenced input: peripheral blood. These receptors were obtained from a woman aged 55-69 years with COVID-19, enrolled during active disease. The conserved cysteine and the conserved F or W are not part of the CDR3 here.

len,v_gene,j_gene,CDR3aa
10,TRBV14,TRBJ2-1,ASTSGYNEQF
12,TRBV5-1,TRBJ1-1,ASSLTTGGTEAF
10,TRBV12-3/TRBV12-4,TRBJ2-7,ASTYMTYEQY
12,TRBV7-2,TRBJ2-2,ASSLASFYGELF
13,TRBV4-3,TRBJ2-1,ASSLEGQGAYEQF
11,TRBV7-8,TRBJ2-5,ASSFDSQETQY
14,TRBV7-2,TRBJ2-3,ASSLVGGYTTDTQY
9,TRBV20-1,TRBJ2-5,SASDAETQY
12,TRBV19,TRBJ2-5,ASRGGGAGETQY
13,TRBV4-1,TRBJ1-2,ASRKPGQGANGYT